The rows below give T cell receptor beta chains drawn from one sample of a study of metastatic and nonmetastatic thyroid tumors. TCRdb redid the clone calls on the PCR reads using MiXCR. The table includes over 25,000 clones, over 15% detected once. Sequencing was performed on blood. All receptors derive from a female donor with papillary thyroid cancer or a benign thyroid nodule (not recorded which). Some clones in this sample may be carry-over from other donors' samples. CDR3s leave out the opening cysteine and the closing phenylalanine or tryptophan. Fields, in order: V gene, J gene, clone size, CDR3 protein. The listing skips clone size in some rows; elsewhere it reads once, few, many or a size class.

TRBV5-1,TRBJ2-7,many,ASSRVGQGDEQY
TRBV7-3,TRBJ2-2,many,ASSSRQGGSGELF
TRBV2,TRBJ2-3,.,ASKTSTSTDTQY
TRBV28,TRBJ2-7,many,ASSPWSGSSYEQY
TRBV5-1,TRBJ2-3,many,ASSLAPLASDTQY
TRBV11-2,TRBJ2-5,once,TSSSPHLRQPRETQY
TRBV10-3,TRBJ1-5,.,AISAGERGPQH
TRBV6-1,TRBJ2-5,many,ASTFGRRETQY
TRBV28,TRBJ1-2,many,ASRVGEGYGYT
TRBV29-1,TRBJ2-1,many,SVGGGEQF
TRBV7-9,TRBJ1-2,many,ASSEQGFGYT
TRBV7-3,TRBJ2-3,.,ASSRAVTSATHY
TRBV9,TRBJ2-3,many,ASSVASWADTQY
TRBV27,TRBJ2-2,many,ASSRGAIWTGELF
TRBV20-1,TRBJ2-1,many,SANPSGLSYNEQF
TRBV2,TRBJ1-2,many,ASSGTRDRRSGGYT
TRBV6-1,TRBJ2-1,medium-sized,ASSVSGSNSYNEQF
TRBV28,TRBJ1-2,.,ASSAQGLGGFGYT
TRBV3-1,TRBJ2-7,many,ASSLRPGHSDEQY
TRBV11-2,TRBJ1-3,.,ASSLDFRTGSGNTIY
TRBV7-9,TRBJ1-1,.,ASSRWTGNTEAF
TRBV20-1,TRBJ2-5,.,SARGVGTSGPQETRY
TRBV9,TRBJ2-2,many,ASSKGQGATGELF
TRBV28,TRBJ1-4,.,ASSLGQGANEKLF
TRBV20-1,TRBJ1-5,many,SATGTGEFNQPQH
TRBV20-1,TRBJ2-2,many,SARVQSGELF
TRBV27,TRBJ2-3,few,ASMFISTDTQY
TRBV7-9,TRBJ2-5,.,ASSRRQGGTETQY
TRBV4-1,TRBJ2-2,.,ASRITGTANTGELF
TRBV3-1,TRBJ1-1,.,ASSYSTSEAF
TRBV24-1,TRBJ2-7,many,AAGTGDYEQY
TRBV6-6,TRBJ1-4,.,ASSYSTSATNEKLF
TRBV11-2,TRBJ2-1,.,ASSQGGGGYNEQF
TRBV6-6,TRBJ2-2,many,ASSSGGRRGGRLNTGELF
TRBV19,TRBJ1-2,many,ASSSGGNYGYT
TRBV30,TRBJ2-4,many,AWDRGQTTKNIQY
TRBV2,TRBJ2-7,medium-sized,ASIPSLNSYEQY